This TCR beta chain was captured in a study of cytomegalovirus exposure and HLA in healthy donors. Study-wide results and caveats: HLA restriction was apparent for most CMV-associated TCR beta chains in a later analysis. TCR sequences were mostly rare, though some public TCRs occurred in many donors.

In the PCR, 60 Vbeta and 13 Jbeta primers were used. Assay used: immunoSEQ multiplex PCR; TCRdb lists only in-frame clones, some missing. The data show about 120,000 clones, with 75% to 85% seen just once and about 10% held by the top ten. Notes on this clone: Antigen unknown.

The CDR3 spans 15 residues. V gave up 7 bases and J gave up 0 bases; unmatched junction bases: 7. Germline CDR1 SQVTM, CDR2 ANQGSEA. The receptor was derived from a female donor in good health and CMV-seropositive. The specimen was PBMCs. V and J are TRBV29-1 and TRBJ2-2; 8 bases are a match to TRBD1. CDR3 DNA sequence: TGCAGCGATCTAGCAGGGGGCGCGAACACCGGGGAGCTGTTTTTT. This gives the protein CSDLAGGANTGELFF.